This passage covers 9 T cell receptor beta chains from one sample sequenced in a study of neurological immune-mediated disorders. TCRdb re-called the 5' RACE reads through MiXCR, storing one row per CDR3 protein. The sample yields 25,000 to 35,000 distinct CDR3 sequences, about 1.6% seen once. The sample taken for sequencing was PBMCs. The receptor set was obtained from a woman aged 25-40 years with multiple sclerosis.

This clonotype was counted many times. The chain combines TRBV29-1 with TRBJ2-7, with D perhaps assigned TRBD1 or TRBD2 (5 bases each). This CDR3 is built from 12 residues. The germline gives CDR1 SQVTM, CDR2 ANQGSEA. Trimming took 6 bases from V and 7 from J, leaving 16 bases between them. CDR3 protein: CSVSEGWREQYF. The CDR3 DNA reads as TGCAGCGTGTCAGAGGGGTGGAGGGAGCAGTACTTC.

This clonotype was picked up many times. The genes are TRBV20-1 and TRBJ1-5; tentatively, D is TRBD1 (5 bases). The germline V gene has CDR1 DFQATT and CDR2 SNEGSKA (reference sequence). Trimming cost V 4 bases and J 3 bases, with 13 bases left between them. This CDR3 comprises 14 residues. In DNA form, the CDR3 reads TGCAGTGCTAAAGTTCGGGGGTACAATCAGCCCCAGCATTTT. Residues: CSAKVRGYNQPQHF.

This clonotype occurred many times. The chain uses TRBV18 and TRBJ1-2; no definite D call. The length of the CDR3 is 13 residues. Germline V gene sequence: CDR1 KGHSH, CDR2 LQKENI. The V end was cut by 3 bases, the J end by 7 bases, with 12 bases between. The CDR3: CASSPEHLSGYTF. The CDR3 DNA follows: TGTGCCAGCTCACCTGAACACTTGTCTGGCTACACCTTC.

At least ten counts were recorded for this clonotype. The rearrangement joins TRBV6-6 to TRBJ1-5; 8 nucleotides align to TRBD1. Germline CDR1 MNHNY, CDR2 SVGAGI (reference sequence). The CDR3 covers 19 residues. The junction had 14 bases not matched to a gene; V was cut back by 4 bases and J by 0 bases. CDR3 residues: CASSLSDRGRFDSNQPQHF. In DNA form, the CDR3 reads TGTGCCAGCAGTTTATCTGACAGGGGCCGGTTCGATAGCAATCAGCCCCAGCATTTT.

This clonotype has at least ten counts. The V call is TRBV20-1, the J call TRBJ2-3; TRBD2 matches at 11 bases. V shed 0 bases and J 3 bases; nucleotides not matched to a gene: 2. The CDR3 loop spans 15 amino acids. The germline V gene encodes CDR1 DFQATT and CDR2 SNEGSKA (reference sequence). The CDR3 sequence is CSARELAGATDTQYF. The CDR3 DNA reads TGCAGTGCTAGAGAACTAGCGGGGGCGACAGATACGCAGTATTTT.

This clonotype has a count of ten or more. The rearrangement joins TRBV10-2 to TRBJ2-2; D gene uncertain. The CDR3 length is 17 residues. The V end was cut by 6 bases, the J end by 4 bases, with 21 bases between. Germline lookup yields CDR1 WSHSY and CDR2 SAAADI. The CDR3 bases are TGCGCCAGCAGCTCCCTCGGGTCTCGGCGAGGCACCGGGGAGCTGTTTTTT. As protein: CASSSLGSRRGTGELFF.

In this sample, this clonotype turned up many times. V is TRBV7-8 and J is TRBJ2-7; TRBD1 aligns across 8 bases. CDR3 size: 15 residues. The ends lost 5 bases at V and 0 bases at J; junction bases unmatched: 6. Looked up from germline, CDR1 is SGHVS and CDR2 is FQNEAQ. The CDR3 region has the DNA TGTGCCAGCAGCGGGCGGGACAGGTTCTCCTACGAGCAGTACTTC. This codes for CASSGRDRFSYEQYF.

This clonotype was seen many times. The chain is built from TRBV7-2 and TRBJ2-7; possible D gene TRBD1, 6 bases. This CDR3 is built from 13 residues. Germline V gives CDR1 SGHTA, CDR2 FQGNSA. Trimming stripped 5 bases from V and 2 bases from J, with 10 bases between. CDR3 nucleotide sequence: TGTGCCAGCAGCCCCACAGGGCCCTACGAGCAGTACTTC. This encodes CASSPTGPYEQYF.

This clonotype has at least ten counts. This chain joins TRBV6-2 or TRBV6-3 and TRBJ1-1, with a weak D call TRBD1 (6 bases). V was trimmed by 6 bases and J by 11 bases, leaving 16 bases between them. CDR3 size: 12 residues. CDR1 is MNHEY and CDR2 is SVGEGT in the germline V gene. DNA for the CDR3: TGTGCCAGCAGGGACCCACAGGGAGGCGCTTTCTTT. Translated: CASRDPQGGAFF.